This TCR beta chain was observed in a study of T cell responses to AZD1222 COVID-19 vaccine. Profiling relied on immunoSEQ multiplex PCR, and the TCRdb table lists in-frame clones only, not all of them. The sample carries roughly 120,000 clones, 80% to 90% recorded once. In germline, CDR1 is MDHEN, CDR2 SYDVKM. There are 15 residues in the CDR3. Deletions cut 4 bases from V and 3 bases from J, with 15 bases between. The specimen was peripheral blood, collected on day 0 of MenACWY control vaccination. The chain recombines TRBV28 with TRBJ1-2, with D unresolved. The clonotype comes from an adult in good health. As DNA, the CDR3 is TGTGCCAGCAGTTCCCCCGGGAGGGTCGACTATGGCTACACCTTC. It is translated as CASSSPGRVDYGYTF.